The 8 T cell receptor beta chains listed next were all sequenced from one sample in a study of shared clonotypes between healthy human individuals. Assay: immunoSEQ multiplex PCR; the TCRdb copy retains only in-frame clones and omits some. The sample includes over a million clones, more than 75% of them seen just once. The specimen sequenced was memory CD4+ T cells from PBMCs. Sample subset: CD45RA-negative fraction. All receptors come from a young man in good health. Some clones in this sample may be carry-over from other donors' samples.

This clone was detected a few times. The rearrangement links TRBV19 to TRBJ2-7, with 8 bases identical to TRBD2. Losses at the gene ends were 0 bases for V and 6 bases for J; bases not matched to a gene: 16. This CDR3 has 18 amino acids. Germline V gene lookup returns CDR1 LNHDA and CDR2 SQIVND (reference sequence). CDR3 DNA: TGTGCCAGTAGTATAGAGGCCCCAAGCGGGAGTGGCAGAGGCGAGCAGTACTTC. This codes for CASSIEAPSGSGRGEQYF.

The chain couples TRBV6-6 to TRBJ1-4; D call uncertain. Germline CDR1 is MNHNY and CDR2 is SVGAGI (reference sequence). The CDR3 totals 13 residues. The ends were cut back, 6 bases at V and 8 bases at J, with 13 bases in the middle. The CDR3 here is CASRNTNGEKLFF. DNA for the CDR3: TGTGCCAGCAGAAATACAAATGGGGAAAAACTGTTTTTT.

The chain uses TRBV7-2 and TRBJ1-1, with D possibly TRBD1 on 6 matching bases. Trimming removed 5 bases at V and 5 bases at J, with 15 bases between. The CDR3 sequence is 14 residues long. In germline, CDR1 is SGHTA, CDR2 FQGNSA. The DNA of the CDR3 is TGTGCCAGCAGCGTCACAGGGCTGGGGACTGAAGCTTTCTTT. Residues: CASSVTGLGTEAFF.

This clone is a singleton in its sample. V and J are TRBV10-3 and TRBJ1-2, with 10 bases identical to TRBD1. The length of the CDR3 is 15 residues. Germline values: CDR1 ENHRY, CDR2 SYGVKD. With V trimmed by 6 bases and J by 1 base, 5 bases remained unmatched. DNA of the CDR3: TGTGCCATCAGCAAGGGACAGGGGAATAACTATGGCTACACCTTC. It yields the protein CAISKGQGNNYGYTF.

The chain joins TRBV6-6 to TRBJ1-1; D is perhaps TRBD1 (6 bases). V gave up 5 bases and J gave up 1 base, with 14 bases separating them. The CDR3 length is 15 residues. Germline-derived CDR1 and CDR2 are MNHNY and SVGAGI (reference sequence). The CDR3 DNA reads as TGTGCCAGCAGTCGAGAGTTACAGGGGAACACTGAAGCTTTCTTT. Its translation: CASSRELQGNTEAFF.

J is TRBJ2-2 and V is TRBV4-1; D gene unclear. The V end was cut by 0 bases, the J end by 8 bases, with 10 bases between. The CDR3 sequence is 14 residues long. In germline, CDR1 is MGHRA, CDR2 YSYEKL. Here the CDR3 reads CASSQDNYGGELFF. In DNA, the CDR3 is TGCGCCAGCAGCCAAGATAACTACGGGGGGGAGCTGTTTTTT.

This chain links TRBV28 with TRBJ1-2, with 9 bases that match TRBD1. This CDR3 is built from 13 residues. Per the germline V gene, CDR1 is MDHEN and CDR2 is SYDVKM. J was trimmed by 8 bases and V by 5 bases; bases with no gene match: 6. The CDR3: CASSARTGDGYTF. CDR3 coding DNA: TGTGCCAGCAGTGCCCGGACAGGGGACGGCTACACCTTC.

In regard to this clone: It may be a read error: a sequence one base away is much more abundant. The sample holds other DNA sequences that translate to the same CDR3. This sequence joins TRBV27 and TRBJ2-5; D is unresolved. Germline CDR1 and CDR2: MNHEY and SMNVEV (reference sequence). The CDR3 has 11 residues. The germline V and J ends were trimmed by 2 bases and 5 bases, with 3 bases remaining between them. The CDR3 reads CASSLGETQYF. CDR3 DNA: TGTGCCAGCAGTTTAGGGGAGACCCAGTACTTC.